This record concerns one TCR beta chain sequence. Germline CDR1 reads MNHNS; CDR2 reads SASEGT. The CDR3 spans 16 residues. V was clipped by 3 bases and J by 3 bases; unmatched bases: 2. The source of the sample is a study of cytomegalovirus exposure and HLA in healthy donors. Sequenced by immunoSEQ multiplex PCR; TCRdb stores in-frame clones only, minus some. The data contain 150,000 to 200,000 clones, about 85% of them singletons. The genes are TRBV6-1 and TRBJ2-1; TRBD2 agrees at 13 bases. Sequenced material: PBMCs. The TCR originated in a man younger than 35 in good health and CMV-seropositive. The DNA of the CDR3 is TGTGCCAGCAGTGAGAGACTAGCGGGAGGCTACAATGAGCAGTTCTTC. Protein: CASSERLAGGYNEQFF.